Listed here is a single TCR beta chain. What it recognizes is unknown. Use of 60 Vbeta and 13 Jbeta primers characterized the PCR. The repertoire was sequenced with immunoSEQ multiplex PCR; TCRdb's copy has only in-frame clones and lacks some. The sample has 90,000 to 120,000 clones; more than 65% are singletons. This CDR3 spans 14 amino acids. CDR1 and CDR2 from the germline V gene are MNHNS and SASEGT. V was shortened by 5 bases and J by 0 bases, with 8 bases between the two germline ends. The data were obtained in a study of cytomegalovirus exposure and HLA in healthy donors. General observations from the study: In a later analysis, at a false discovery rate of 0.05, 17,000 or so TCR beta sequences matched HLA alleles. Prior analysis indicated that the majority of TCR beta V segments exhibited productivity approximately 90% or approximately 30% of the time.

This receptor was obtained from a man younger than 45 in good health and CMV-seronegative. Material: PBMCs. This chain links TRBV6-1 with TRBJ2-1, with a tentative D call TRBD1 (5 bases). In DNA form, the CDR3 reads TGTGCCAGCAGTACCACAGGCTCCTACAATGAGCAGTTCTTC. Its protein is CASSTTGSYNEQFF.